The T cell receptor (beta chain) under discussion was sequenced for a study of Graves' ophthalmopathy and Graves' hyperthyroidism. Findings of the study overall: Detection in blood was also observed for most expanded thyroid clonotypes above 0.001 frequency.

Under 3 months in duration, the ophthalmopathy in affected donors had moderate-to-severe activity, CAS ≥3 and NOSPECS ≥4. Other autoimmune diseases, uncontrolled infections, pregnancy or lactation ruled patients out of participation. V shed 3 bases and J shed 3 bases, with 12 bases lying between them. The germline V gene encodes CDR1 MGHDK and CDR2 SYGVNS. The CDR3 contains 16 residues. Of note for this clonotype: Its antigen is still unknown.

RNA transcripts were the template, and TCR beta CDR3 regions were amplified from them. HTBI primers served in a first-round RT-PCR, which a second-round multiplex PCR followed. TCRdb recomputed calls from the multiplex PCR reads with MiXCR, one row per CDR3 protein. Of 600,000 to 700,000 distinct CDR3 sequences in the sample, about 38% were seen once. The clonotype was recovered from an adult man with Graves' ophthalmopathy. Input material: peripheral blood. The gene calls are TRBV25-1 and TRBJ2-6, with D perhaps TRBD1 (5 bases). The CDR3 DNA is TGTGCCAGCAGTGACCCCGACCAGGGTGGGGCCAACGTCCTGACTTTC. Translating gives CASSDPDQGGANVLTF.